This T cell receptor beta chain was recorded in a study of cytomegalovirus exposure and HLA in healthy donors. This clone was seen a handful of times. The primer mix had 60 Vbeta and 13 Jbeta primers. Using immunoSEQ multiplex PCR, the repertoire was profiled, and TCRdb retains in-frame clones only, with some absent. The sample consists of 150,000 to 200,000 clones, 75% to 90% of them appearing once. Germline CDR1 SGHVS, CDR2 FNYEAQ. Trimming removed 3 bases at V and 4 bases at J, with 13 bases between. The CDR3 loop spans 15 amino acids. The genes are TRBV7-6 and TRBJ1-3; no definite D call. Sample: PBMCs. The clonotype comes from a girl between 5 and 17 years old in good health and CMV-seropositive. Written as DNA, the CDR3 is TGTGCCAGCAGCTTGTACCTCGGAGGCGGAAACACCATATATTTT. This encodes CASSLYLGGGNTIYF.